The present entry profiles one T cell receptor (beta chain) with its context. What it binds is not known. This entry belongs to a study of Ad26.COV2.S vaccination and SARS-CoV-2 variants. For the study at large: Among those in the COV1001 Ad26.COV2.S trial arm was the donor.

Assay: immunoSEQ multiplex PCR; the TCRdb copy retains only in-frame clones and omits some. The sample lists fewer than 900,000 clones, roughly 90% occurring once. General study points: Substantial breadth was reportedly displayed by spike-specific CD8+ and CD4+ T cell responses after vaccination.

J lost 0 bases, V lost 2 bases, and 3 bases had no gene match. Per the germline V gene, CDR1 is SEHNR and CDR2 is FQNEAQ (reference sequence). The CDR3 totals 17 residues. Regarding treatment: roughly 20 received Ad26.COV2.S at low or high dose, single or two shots; 5 received placebo; per-sample allocation not given. Sample collection was performed on day 63 after the first vaccine or placebo injection. SARS-CoV-2 spike from the Wuhan strain was encoded by the vaccine, an Ad26 vector. The source material was peripheral blood, sampled in a trial of Ad26.COV2.S vaccine versus placebo. The V call is TRBV7-9, the J call TRBJ2-1; 11 bases agree with TRBD2. The clonotype comes from a person between 18 and 65 years old who received the Ad26.COV2.S COVID-19 vaccine or a placebo. The CDR3 nucleotides are TGTGCCAGCAGCTTACTGGGACTAGCGGACTCCTACAATGAGCAGTTCTTC. Encoded protein: CASSLLGLADSYNEQFF.